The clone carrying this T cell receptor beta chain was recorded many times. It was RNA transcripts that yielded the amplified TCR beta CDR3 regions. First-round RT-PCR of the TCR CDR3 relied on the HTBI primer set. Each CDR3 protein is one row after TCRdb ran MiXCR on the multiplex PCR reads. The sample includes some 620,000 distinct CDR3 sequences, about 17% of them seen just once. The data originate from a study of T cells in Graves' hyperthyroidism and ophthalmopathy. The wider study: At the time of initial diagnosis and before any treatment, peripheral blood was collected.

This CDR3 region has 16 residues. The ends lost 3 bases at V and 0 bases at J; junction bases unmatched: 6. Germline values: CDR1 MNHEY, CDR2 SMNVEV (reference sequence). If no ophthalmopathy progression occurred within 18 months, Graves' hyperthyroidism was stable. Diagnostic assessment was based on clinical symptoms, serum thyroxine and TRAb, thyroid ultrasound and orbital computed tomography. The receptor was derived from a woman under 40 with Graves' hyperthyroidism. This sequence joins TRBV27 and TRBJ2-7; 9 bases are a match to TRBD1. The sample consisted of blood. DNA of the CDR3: TGTGCCAGCAGTTTTTACAGGGGGCCCCCCTCCTACGAGCAGTACTTC. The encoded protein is CASSFYRGPPSYEQYF.